This TCR beta chain was found in a study of molecular identifiers for immune sequencing clone quantification. Study outcomes and limitations: Clones exceeding 20 RNA copies carried over 97% of effector molecules but under 1% of naive-cell molecules.

TCRdb reprocessed the PCR reads via MiXCR and lists one record per CDR3 protein. The data show tens of thousands of distinct CDR3 sequences, with 15% to 20% seen just once and approximately 1.5% held by the top ten. Germline V gene sequence: CDR1 MNHEY, CDR2 SVGEGT. Deletions cut 8 bases from V and 5 bases from J, with 13 bases between. The CDR3 contains 13 residues. As concerns this clonotype: As yet, its antigen is unknown.

This clonotype originated in a human donor in good health. Some libraries in this study had Jurkat cell RNA spiked in. Sequences were obtained from naive CD8+ T cells from blood, with Jurkat cell RNA spiked in. Subset described: FACS-sorted CD8+CD4-CCR7+CD45RA+ naive T cells. This chain connects TRBV6-2 or TRBV6-3 to TRBJ2-1; D call uncertain. CDR3 bases: TGTGCCAGCGGTTCCCGAACCAACAATGAGCAGTTCTTC. Translated, it gives CASGSRTNNEQFF.